The clone carrying this T cell receptor (beta chain) was seen a few times. This sample was included in a study of blood T cells in healthy people across ages. A second PCR of about 6 to 11 cycles used a sample-barcoded 5' primer and a J-beta primer mix. TCRdb recomputed calls from the 5' RACE reads with MiXCR, one row per CDR3 protein. This sample yields roughly 500,000 distinct CDR3 sequences, of which approximately 25% are seen a single time; about 18% belongs to the top ten. CDR1 is SEHNR, CDR2 FQNEAQ, per germline (reference sequence). There are 15 residues in the CDR3. The V end was cut by 2 bases, the J end by 3 bases, with 11 bases between.

The rearrangement joins TRBV7-9 to TRBJ2-1, with D unresolved. The TCR comes from a woman aged 70 to 79 in good health. Sequenced input: blood. CDR3 sequence (DNA): TGTGCCAGCAGCTTACAACTCTTCGGCTACAATGAGCAGTTCTTC. Translating gives CASSLQLFGYNEQFF.